The table lists the clone carrying this TCR beta chain with a few counts. The PCR was carried out with 60 Vbeta primers and 13 Jbeta primers. Libraries were prepared by immunoSEQ multiplex PCR; TCRdb keeps only in-frame clonotypes and omits some of them. The data hold about 160,000 clones, with about 80% observed a single time. This sample stems from a study of cytomegalovirus exposure and HLA in healthy donors. Germline V gene lookup returns CDR1 MNHNS and CDR2 SASEGT. CDR3 length: 13 amino acids. Trimming stripped 6 bases from V and 4 bases from J, with 13 bases between. This sequence joins TRBV6-1 and TRBJ2-7; TRBD1 is a possible D gene (5 bases). The sample was PBMCs. The receptor was derived from a man aged 25-45 years in good health and CMV-seronegative. CDR3 sequence reads: CASSDNQGYEQYF. For the CDR3, the DNA is TGTGCCAGCAGCGATAACCAGGGTTACGAGCAGTACTTC.